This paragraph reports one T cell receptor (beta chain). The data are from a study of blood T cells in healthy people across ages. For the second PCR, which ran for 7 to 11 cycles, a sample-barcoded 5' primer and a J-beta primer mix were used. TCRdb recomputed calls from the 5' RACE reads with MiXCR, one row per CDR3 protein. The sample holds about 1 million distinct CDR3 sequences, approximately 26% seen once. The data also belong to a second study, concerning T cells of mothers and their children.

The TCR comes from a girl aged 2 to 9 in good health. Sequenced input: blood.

The CDR3 DNA follows: TGTGCCAGCAGCTTAAGGGCCGATATTAATGAAAAACTGTTTTTT. Amino acid sequence: CASSLRADINEKLFF. The chain combines TRBV7-9 with TRBJ1-4; D call uncertain. The germline V gene encodes CDR1 SEHNR and CDR2 FQNEAQ (reference sequence). The V end was cut by 2 bases, the J end by 4 bases, with 11 bases between. The CDR3 is 15 amino acids.